This T cell receptor (beta chain) derives from a study of T-cell reconstitution after alpha-beta-depleted transplantation in children (dated by TCRdb to 2016 to 2017). About the investigation overall: Using TCR repertoire profiling, the study followed T-cell immune reconstitution in a quantitative way in children after TCRalphabeta/CD19-depleted allogeneic hematopoietic cell transplantation. The paper's findings and limits, for the study overall: Over subsequent months, a decline in hyperexpanded clone frequencies was noted, and after one year, T-cell counts and TCRbeta diversity were mostly ascribed to newly produced T cells. The high TCRbeta diversity at day 60 in some patients was ascribed to recipient T cells and intrathymic progenitors that had survived conditioning. About two months after transplant, the apparently early recovery of alphabetaT-cell counts reportedly depended on just several hundred clones that had expanded rapidly and came from non-depleted graft cells.

Libraries were made using PCR. Reads for this sample came from an Illumina HiSeq 2500. TCR libraries were prepared with molecular barcoding, using unique molecular identifiers to normalize TCRbeta repertoire quantification. TCRdb reprocessing: public reads trimmed at Q25 with fastp, clones called with MiXCR, in-frame beta chains kept. Every entry covers one CDR3 protein and lists the most common genes and DNA from its rows. Within this sample are about 110,000 distinct CDR3 sequences, with about 6.4% of them counted one time only. The ten largest clones take up more than 20% of the sample. This specimen's treatment or condition label, per the study, means: allogeneic hematopoietic cell transplantation with graft depleted of TCRalphabeta T cells and CD19 B cells. Transplant recipients were children who received TCRalphabeta/CD19-depleted allogeneic hematopoietic cell grafts. On this clonotype itself: Its antigen has not been determined. Per-nucleotide qualities are absent, and no much larger clonotype sits a single base away.

V is pared back by 0 bases and J by 6 bases, with 13 bases lying between the germline termini. Reading from cysteine to phenylalanine, the CDR3 counts 15 amino acids. Only the CDR3 part of the read is kept: 45 bases, read in frame from the first base. The germline V gene yields LGHNA for CDR1 and YSLEER for CDR2. The specimen comprised PBMCs, mostly from graft donor cells, sampled 360 days after TCRalphabeta/CD19-depleted stem cell transplant. In this chain, TRBV4-3 is recombined with TRBJ2-3; 5 matching bases give a weak D call of TRBD1. This TCR derives from a male patient between 2 and 15 years old who had a stem cell transplant for acute lymphoblastic leukemia, so the T cells may come from the graft donor. The DNA sequence is as follows: TGCGCCAGCAGCCAAGAGGCCAGGGTTTCGGATACGCAGTATTTT. This yields the protein CASSQEARVSDTQYF.